This T cell receptor beta chain was identified in a study of radiation and T cells in renal cell carcinoma. Study observations and caveats: Compared with controls, irradiated tumors showed greater TCR clonality.

Clones were read by immunoSEQ multiplex PCR, and TCRdb kept only the in-frame ones, dropping some. The data contain roughly 9,800 clones, nearly 60% of them seen just once; the ten biggest clones take up more than 9.5%. The CDR3 has 16 amino acids. Germline V gene sequence: CDR1 LNHDA, CDR2 SQIVND (reference sequence). After removal of 3 bases from V and 1 base from J, the junction contained 5 bases not matched to a gene. This clone was found a few times. Its specificity is not known. Indicated treatment: treatment-naive control, cytoreductive nephrectomy. The clonotype was recovered from a man between 35 and 55 years old with renal cell carcinoma. The input for sequencing was tumor tissue, taken from a patient whose treatment was nephrectomy without radiotherapy. The V call is TRBV19, the J call TRBJ2-2; TRBD1 matches 7 bases. The CDR3 loop is CASSISDRLNTGELFF. For the CDR3, the DNA is TGTGCCAGTAGTATCTCGGACAGGTTGAACACCGGGGAGCTGTTTTTT. Drawing the rest from reference TRBV19 and TRBJ2-2, the complete variable domain is DGGITQSPKYLFRKEGQNVTLSCEQNLNHDAMYWYRQDPGQGLRLIYYSQIVNDFQKGDIAEGYSVSREKKESFPLTVTSAQKNPTAFYLCASSISDRLNTGELFFGEGSRLTVL.